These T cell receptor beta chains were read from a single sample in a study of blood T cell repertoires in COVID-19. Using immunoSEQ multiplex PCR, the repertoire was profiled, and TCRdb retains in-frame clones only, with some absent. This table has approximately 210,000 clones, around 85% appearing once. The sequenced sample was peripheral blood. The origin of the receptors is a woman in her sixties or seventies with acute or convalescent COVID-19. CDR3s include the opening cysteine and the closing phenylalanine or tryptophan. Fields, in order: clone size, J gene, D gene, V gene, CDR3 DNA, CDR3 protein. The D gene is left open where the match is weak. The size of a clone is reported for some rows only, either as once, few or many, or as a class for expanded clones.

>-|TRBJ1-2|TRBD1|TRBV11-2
TGTGCCAGCACCTTAACAGGGGGGCGAGCTAACTATGGCTACACCTTC
CASTLTGGRANYGYTF
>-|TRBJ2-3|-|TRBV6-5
TGTGCCAGCACATCTAGCGTGACGGATACGCAGTATTTT
CASTSSVTDTQYF
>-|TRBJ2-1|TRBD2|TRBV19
TGTGCCAGTAGTTTCGCAGGCGGGGGTTCCTATGAGCAGTTCTTC
CASSFAGGGSYEQFF
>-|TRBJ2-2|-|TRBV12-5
TGTGCTAGTGGTTTGGGGGCGGGAACCGGGGAGCTGTTTTTT
CASGLGAGTGELFF
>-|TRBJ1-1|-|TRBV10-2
TGCGCCAGCTTTTTACGGGCGGGCACTGAAGCTTTCTTT
CASFLRAGTEAFF
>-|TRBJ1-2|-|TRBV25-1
TGTGCCAGCAGTGAATATGTCAGGGGCGGCTACACCTTC
CASSEYVRGGYTF
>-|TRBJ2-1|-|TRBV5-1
TGCGCCAGCAGCTTGGAAGGGCCAGCGGCGGATGAGCAGTTCTTC
CASSLEGPAADEQFF
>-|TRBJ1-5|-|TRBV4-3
TGCGCCAGCAGCCAAGATCTAGGGGTGCGGCAGCCCCAGCATTTT
CASSQDLGVRQPQHF
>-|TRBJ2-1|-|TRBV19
TGTGCCAGTAGTACCCCCCGGGCAGGGCTTAGTAGCACCTACAATGAGCAGTTCTTC
CASSTPRAGLSSTYNEQFF
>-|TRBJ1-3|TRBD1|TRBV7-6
TGTGCCAGCAGCTTACAAACAGGGGAACTTTCTGGAAACACCATATATTTT
CASSLQTGELSGNTIYF
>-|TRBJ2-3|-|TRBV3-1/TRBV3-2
TGTGCCAGCAGCCTTTCCGGGGGTGGCACAGATACGCAGTATTTT
CASSLSGGGTDTQYF
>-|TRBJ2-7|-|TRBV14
TGTGCCAGCAGCCCCCCCAGCGGTTGGGGTTACGAGCAGTACTTC
CASSPPSGWGYEQYF
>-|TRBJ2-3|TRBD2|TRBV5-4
TGTGCCAGCAGCTTGGATCGGCGGGAGGGCACAGATACGCAGTATTTT
CASSLDRREGTDTQYF
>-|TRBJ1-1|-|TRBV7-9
TGTGCCAGCAGCTTAAGGGGTGAAGCTTTCTTT
CASSLRGEAFF
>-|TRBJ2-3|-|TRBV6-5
TGTGCCAGCAGATTTACTAGCACCACAGATACGCAGTATTTT
CASRFTSTTDTQYF
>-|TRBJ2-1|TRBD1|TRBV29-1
TGCAGCGCAGGACAGGGTGTCTATGAGCAGTTCTTC
CSAGQGVYEQFF
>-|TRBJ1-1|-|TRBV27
TGTGCCAGCAGTCCAGGGTTAGACACTGAAGCTTTCTTT
CASSPGLDTEAFF
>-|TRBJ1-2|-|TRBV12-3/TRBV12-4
TGTGCCAGCAGTTTAAATACTAACTATGGCTACACCTTC
CASSLNTNYGYTF
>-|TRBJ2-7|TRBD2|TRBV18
TGTGCCAGCTCACCAAGGGAGGGGCGGCACGAGCAGTACTTC
CASSPREGRHEQYF
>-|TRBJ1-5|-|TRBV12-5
TGTGCTAGTGTCCGCGGGACCCCTACGGAGCCCCAGCATTTT
CASVRGTPTEPQHF
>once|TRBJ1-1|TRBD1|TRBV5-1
TGCGCCAGCAGCAACAGGGGCACTGAAGCTTTCTTT
CASSNRGTEAFF
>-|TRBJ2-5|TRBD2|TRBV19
TGTGCCAGTAGTATAGACCGCGGGACTAGCGGGAGGAAGACCCAGTACTTC
CASSIDRGTSGRKTQYF
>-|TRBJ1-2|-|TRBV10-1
TGCGCCAGCAGTGAGTCCGGGGGCTATGGCTACACCTTC
CASSESGGYGYTF
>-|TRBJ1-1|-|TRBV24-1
TGTGCCACCCGTCGTGAGGGTTGGGCTGAAGCTTTCTTT
CATRREGWAEAFF
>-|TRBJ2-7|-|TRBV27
TGTGCCAGCAGTTCCTTCAGGGGCTCCTACGAGCAGTACTTC
CASSSFRGSYEQYF
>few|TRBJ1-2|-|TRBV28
TGTGCCACCGGACGGGGCTATGGCTACACCTTC
CATGRGYGYTF
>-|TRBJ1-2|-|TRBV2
TGTGCCAGCAGTGAATCTTCTGCGGCAGTCAGAAACTATGGCTACACCTTC
CASSESSAAVRNYGYTF
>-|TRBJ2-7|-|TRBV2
TGTGCCAGCAGATCCGCGTTCAGGGGCGGGGAGCAGTACTTC
CASRSAFRGGEQYF
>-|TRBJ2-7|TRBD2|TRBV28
TGTGCCAGCAGTCCCCCCACTAGCGGGTCAACCTACGAGCAGTACTTC
CASSPPTSGSTYEQYF
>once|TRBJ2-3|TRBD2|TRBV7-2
TGTGCCAGCAGCAGAAGACTAGCGGAGGCAGATACGCAGTATTTT
CASSRRLAEADTQYF
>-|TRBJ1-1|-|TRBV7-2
TGTGCCAGCAGCTTAGCGTACCCAGGGAACTTGGGCACTGAAGCTTTCTTT
CASSLAYPGNLGTEAFF
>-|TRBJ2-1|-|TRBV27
TGTGCCAGCAACATTTTGGGGGGGGCCCTTAATGAGCAGTTCTTC
CASNILGGALNEQFF
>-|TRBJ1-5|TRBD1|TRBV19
TGTGCCAGTAGCGATCAGGGGGATGCCTTTCAGCCCCAGCATTTT
CASSDQGDAFQPQHF
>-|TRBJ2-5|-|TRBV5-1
TGCGCCAGCAGCCTCCTTCTGAGTAGCGGTGAGACCCAGTACTTC
CASSLLLSSGETQYF
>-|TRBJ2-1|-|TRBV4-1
TGCGCCAGCAGCCCGCAGTTAGCGGCTAGCTCCTACAATGAGCAGTTCTTC
CASSPQLAASSYNEQFF
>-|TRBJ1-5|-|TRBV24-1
TGTGCCACCAGTGCCCCAGGTATAAATCAGCCCCAGCATTTT
CATSAPGINQPQHF
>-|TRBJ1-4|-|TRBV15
TGTGCCACCAGCAGAACAGGGTTGGGGGCTACTAATGAAAAACTGTTTTTT
CATSRTGLGATNEKLFF
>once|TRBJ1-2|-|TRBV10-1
TGCGCCAGCAGTGGGGGGACTGAAGCTAACTATGGCTACACCTTC
CASSGGTEANYGYTF
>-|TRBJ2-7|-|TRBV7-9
TGTGCCAGCAGCCCTTGGGGCCCCATCTACGAGCAGTACTTC
CASSPWGPIYEQYF
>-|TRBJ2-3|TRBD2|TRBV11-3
TGTGCCAGCAGCTTAGGGGGTAGCGGGAAAAGCACAGATACGCAGTATTTT
CASSLGGSGKSTDTQYF
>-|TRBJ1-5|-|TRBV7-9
TGTGCCAGCAGCTTAGGCGGCCGGGACTTGGGCGGGCTTCTTCCCCAGCATTTT
CASSLGGRDLGGLLPQHF
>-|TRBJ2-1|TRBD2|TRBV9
TGTGCCAGCAGCGTAGGTAGCGGGGGCCACAATGAGCAGTTCTTC
CASSVGSGGHNEQFF
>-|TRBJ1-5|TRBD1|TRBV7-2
TGTGCCAGCAGCTTAGCGCGGACAGGGCTGGCTCAGCCCCAGCATTTT
CASSLARTGLAQPQHF
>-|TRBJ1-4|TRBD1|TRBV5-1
TGCGCCAGCAGCTTGGGGAGGCAGGGGGGCGAAAAACTGTTTTTT
CASSLGRQGGEKLFF
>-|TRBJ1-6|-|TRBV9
TGTGCCAGCAGCGTAGCGGGGGGAAGGTCCTATAATTCACCCCTCCACTTT
CASSVAGGRSYNSPLHF
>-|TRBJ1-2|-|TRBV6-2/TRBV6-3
TGTGCCAGCAGTTACGAGGGTTCGTATGGCTACACCTTC
CASSYEGSYGYTF
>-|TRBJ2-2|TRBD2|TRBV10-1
TGCGCCAGCAGTGAATTTAGCGGGAGTGGACCCAACACCGGGGAGCTGTTTTTT
CASSEFSGSGPNTGELFF
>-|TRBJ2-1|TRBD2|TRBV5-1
TGCGCCAGCAGTGGAGCGGGGGCCTATGAGCAGTTCTTC
CASSGAGAYEQFF
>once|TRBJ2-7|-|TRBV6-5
TGTGCCAGCAGTTACCCTCCAGTCATTGTGGACTTC
CASSYPPVIVDF
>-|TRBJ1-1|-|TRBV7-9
TGTGCCAGCAGCTTTATAGGGCGGGACACTGAAGCTTTCTTT
CASSFIGRDTEAFF